This T cell receptor (beta chain) was profiled in a study of blood T cell repertoires in COVID-19. Produced via immunoSEQ multiplex PCR; TCRdb's table is partial and in-frame only. The sample records roughly 40,000 clones, about 75% being singletons. Trimming stripped 3 bases from V and 10 bases from J, with 10 bases between. The CDR3 loop spans 13 amino acids. The germline V gene has CDR1 LNHNV and CDR2 YYDKDF (reference sequence). This receptor was identified in a man aged 70-80 years with active or convalescent COVID-19. J is TRBJ1-6 and V is TRBV15; D perhaps matches TRBD1 (5 bases). The specimen was peripheral blood. The CDR3 coding sequence is TGTGCCACCAGCAGTGGGGGGGACTCACCCCTCCACTTT. The encoded protein is CATSSGGDSPLHF.